This T cell receptor (beta chain) was captured by sequencing in a study of blood T cell repertoires in COVID-19. Study information: Some COVID-19 samples were acute and others convalescent; all came from the United States, Italy and Spain.

Some clones are missing from TCRdb's copy, which holds only in-frame ones; the method was immunoSEQ multiplex PCR. The table includes roughly 300,000 clones, approximately 89% detected once. This CDR3 comprises 17 residues. Trimming cost V 2 bases and J 11 bases; bases outside gene matches: 17. Germline CDR1 is GTSNPN and CDR2 is SVGIG (reference sequence). V and J are TRBV30 and TRBJ1-6, with TRBD1 matching 8 bases. The sequenced sample consisted of peripheral blood. This clonotype was sampled from a woman aged 25-40 years with COVID-19, enrolled during active disease. The CDR3 DNA sequence: TGTGCCTGGAGTTTCGGACAGGGTGGATTTCAGAATGCACCCCTCCACTTT. Translated, it gives CAWSFGQGGFQNAPLHF.